This T cell receptor (beta chain) stems from a study of blood T cell repertoires in COVID-19. Here immunoSEQ multiplex PCR was the method, and the copy in TCRdb shows in-frame clones only, minus some. This sample carries about 380,000 clones, 85% to 90% of them seen once, and the ten largest clones take 0.9% to 1.5%. In its sample, this clone was seen once. The CDR3 sequence is 15 residues long. The ends were cut back, 5 bases at V and 1 base at J, with 13 bases in the middle. In germline, CDR1 is SGHTA, CDR2 FQGNSA. The receptor was derived from a woman under 30 who had recovered from COVID-19. The chain combines TRBV7-2 with TRBJ2-3, with a tentative D call TRBD1 (6 bases). Sequencing was done on a sample of PBMCs or T cells enriched from blood (not recorded which). This chain's CDR3 is CASSQRGRGTDTQYF. CDR3 sequence (DNA): TGTGCCAGCAGCCAGAGGGGGAGAGGCACAGATACGCAGTATTTT.